A selection of T cell receptor beta chains follows, all from one sample in a study of cytomegalovirus exposure and HLA in healthy donors. The repertoire was sequenced with immunoSEQ multiplex PCR; TCRdb's copy has only in-frame clones and lacks some. The data show more than 75,000 clones, around four fifths seen once. Material: PBMCs. The receptors here all came from a woman aged 50 to 65 in good health and CMV-seropositive. CDR3s include the opening cysteine and the closing phenylalanine or tryptophan. The order of the fields is CDR3 DNA, CDR3 protein, V gene, clone size, D gene, J gene. The D gene is left open where the match is weak. A clone size is listed for some rows: how often the clone was seen (once, few, many), or a class if it is expanded.

CDR3nt: TGCGCCAGCAGGCCAGGGGGCAGGGACACTGAAGCTTTCTTT
CDR3aa: CASRPGGRDTEAFF
v_gene: TRBV4-1
abundance: -
d_gene: TRBD1
j_gene: TRBJ1-1

CDR3nt: TGTGCCAGCAGTTACTCGATATTAGGGGCTAACTATGGCTACACCTTC
CDR3aa: CASSYSILGANYGYTF
v_gene: TRBV6-6
abundance: -
d_gene: -
j_gene: TRBJ1-2

CDR3nt: TGCAGCGTTGTAGACAGGTCCTACGAGCAGTACTTC
CDR3aa: CSVVDRSYEQYF
v_gene: TRBV29-1
abundance: few
d_gene: -
j_gene: TRBJ2-7

CDR3nt: TGTGCCAGCTCACTCCTCCTAGCGACGTCGAAAGAGACCCAGTACTTC
CDR3aa: CASSLLLATSKETQYF
v_gene: TRBV18
abundance: -
d_gene: -
j_gene: TRBJ2-5

CDR3nt: TGTGCCAGCAGCTTAAATGCCGCTAGCGGGGAGACCCAGTACTTC
CDR3aa: CASSLNAASGETQYF
v_gene: TRBV7-3
abundance: -
d_gene: TRBD2
j_gene: TRBJ2-5

CDR3nt: TGTGCCAGCAGCTTAGGCAGTGCAACTAATGAAAAACTGTTTTTT
CDR3aa: CASSLGSATNEKLFF
v_gene: TRBV11-2
abundance: -
d_gene: -
j_gene: TRBJ1-4

CDR3nt: TGTGCCAGCAGCTTACCGTGGGGCGGCGGGATTGGCAATGAGCAGTTCTTC
CDR3aa: CASSLPWGGGIGNEQFF
v_gene: TRBV7-9
abundance: -
d_gene: -
j_gene: TRBJ2-1

CDR3nt: TGTGCCAGCAGCGTAGGCAGTATGAACACTGAAGCTTTCTTT
CDR3aa: CASSVGSMNTEAFF
v_gene: TRBV9
abundance: -
d_gene: -
j_gene: TRBJ1-1

CDR3nt: TGTGCCTCTAGGGGGAGCTCCTATAATTCACCCCTCCACTTT
CDR3aa: CASRGSSYNSPLHF
v_gene: TRBV30
abundance: few
d_gene: -
j_gene: TRBJ1-6

CDR3nt: TGCGCCAGCAGCCCCTTAGCGGGAAGCTCCTACAATGAGCAGTTCTTC
CDR3aa: CASSPLAGSSYNEQFF
v_gene: TRBV5-1
abundance: -
d_gene: TRBD2
j_gene: TRBJ2-1

CDR3nt: TGTGCCAGTAGTCCCGGACTAGCGGGACCCTACGAGCAGTACTTC
CDR3aa: CASSPGLAGPYEQYF
v_gene: TRBV19
abundance: once
d_gene: TRBD2
j_gene: TRBJ2-7

CDR3nt: TGTGCCAGTAATCAGACCGGGACTAGCGGAACTAGCACAGATACGCAGTATTTT
CDR3aa: CASNQTGTSGTSTDTQYF
v_gene: TRBV19
abundance: -
d_gene: TRBD2
j_gene: TRBJ2-3

CDR3nt: TGTGCCAGTAGTATAAACCGAGGACTCGATCAGCCCCAGCATTTT
CDR3aa: CASSINRGLDQPQHF
v_gene: TRBV19
abundance: once
d_gene: -
j_gene: TRBJ1-5

CDR3nt: TGCGCCAGCAGTGGAGTGGACAATGAGCAGTTCTTC
CDR3aa: CASSGVDNEQFF
v_gene: TRBV10-2
abundance: -
d_gene: -
j_gene: TRBJ2-1

CDR3nt: TGTGCCAGCAGCTCGATCTTGACAGGAAACTATGGCTACACCTTC
CDR3aa: CASSSILTGNYGYTF
v_gene: TRBV11-2
abundance: -
d_gene: -
j_gene: TRBJ1-2

CDR3nt: TGTGCCAGCAGCAAAGATGGACAGGGGACCTACGAGCAGTACTTC
CDR3aa: CASSKDGQGTYEQYF
v_gene: TRBV5-4
abundance: -
d_gene: TRBD1
j_gene: TRBJ2-7

CDR3nt: TGTGCCTGGAACAGAGGGGGAATGTTCAATGAGCAGTTCTTC
CDR3aa: CAWNRGGMFNEQFF
v_gene: TRBV30
abundance: -
d_gene: -
j_gene: TRBJ2-1

CDR3nt: TGTGCCAGCAGCTCTACTAGCGTCAATCTGTTCAATGAGCAGTTCTTC
CDR3aa: CASSSTSVNLFNEQFF
v_gene: TRBV28
abundance: once
d_gene: TRBD2
j_gene: TRBJ2-1

CDR3nt: TGTGCCAGCAGCTTCAGTATGGAGACCCAGTACTTC
CDR3aa: CASSFSMETQYF
v_gene: TRBV7-8
abundance: once
d_gene: -
j_gene: TRBJ2-5

CDR3nt: TGTGCCAGCAGCCAGGCCCTGGGGGGTCCACACGAGCAGTACTTC
CDR3aa: CASSQALGGPHEQYF
v_gene: TRBV14
abundance: few
d_gene: -
j_gene: TRBJ2-7

CDR3nt: TGTGCCAGTAGTATAGATCGGAACAGGGGGCTGGGCAATCAGCCCCAGCATTTT
CDR3aa: CASSIDRNRGLGNQPQHF
v_gene: TRBV19
abundance: -
d_gene: TRBD1
j_gene: TRBJ1-5

CDR3nt: TGTGCCAGCAGTTCAGAGGAATACTACGAGCAGTACTTC
CDR3aa: CASSSEEYYEQYF
v_gene: TRBV6-1
abundance: -
d_gene: -
j_gene: TRBJ2-7

CDR3nt: TGCGCCAGCAGCTCAGGGGCTGGTCAGCCCCAGCATTTT
CDR3aa: CASSSGAGQPQHF
v_gene: TRBV5-1
abundance: -
d_gene: -
j_gene: TRBJ1-5

CDR3nt: TGCAGCGTTAAACAGGGCGGGCCAACTAATGAAAAACTGTTTTTT
CDR3aa: CSVKQGGPTNEKLFF
v_gene: TRBV29-1
abundance: many
d_gene: -
j_gene: TRBJ1-4

CDR3nt: TGTGCCAGCAGCTTTACAGTGAGCTCCTACGAGCAGTACTTC
CDR3aa: CASSFTVSSYEQYF
v_gene: TRBV5-5
abundance: -
d_gene: -
j_gene: TRBJ2-7

CDR3nt: TGTGCCTGGAGTCTTCCGGGGGAAAAACTGTTTTTT
CDR3aa: CAWSLPGEKLFF
v_gene: TRBV30
abundance: -
d_gene: -
j_gene: TRBJ1-4

CDR3nt: TGTGCCAGCAGCTTTCTTTTGGAGAATTCACCCCTCCACTTT
CDR3aa: CASSFLLENSPLHF
v_gene: TRBV11-3
abundance: -
d_gene: -
j_gene: TRBJ1-6

CDR3nt: TGCGCCAGCAGTGAACCCGGGAGAACCACAGATACGCAGTATTTT
CDR3aa: CASSEPGRTTDTQYF
v_gene: TRBV10-1
abundance: -
d_gene: -
j_gene: TRBJ2-3

CDR3nt: TGCGCCAGCAGCATCTGGACAGGGAGTATGAACACTGAAGCTTTCTTT
CDR3aa: CASSIWTGSMNTEAFF
v_gene: TRBV5-1
abundance: few
d_gene: TRBD1
j_gene: TRBJ1-1

CDR3nt: TGTGCCAGCCGCCGGGACAGGAGATCCAATGAGCAGTTCTTC
CDR3aa: CASRRDRRSNEQFF
v_gene: TRBV19
abundance: few
d_gene: TRBD1
j_gene: TRBJ2-1

CDR3nt: TGCAGTGCAGACCGGGGGGAGACCCAGTACTTC
CDR3aa: CSADRGETQYF
v_gene: TRBV20-1
abundance: once
d_gene: -
j_gene: TRBJ2-5

CDR3nt: TGTGCCAGCATTGGGACAGCTGGCTACACCTTC
CDR3aa: CASIGTAGYTF
v_gene: TRBV6-5
abundance: -
d_gene: TRBD1
j_gene: TRBJ1-2

CDR3nt: TGTGCCAGCAGCACACAATTGCCTAGCGCCCCGAGCACAGATACGCAGTATTTT
CDR3aa: CASSTQLPSAPSTDTQYF
v_gene: TRBV5-4
abundance: -
d_gene: -
j_gene: TRBJ2-3

CDR3nt: TGTGCCAGTAGACGGGTATTGGAGAACACTGAAGCTTTCTTT
CDR3aa: CASRRVLENTEAFF
v_gene: TRBV19
abundance: -
d_gene: -
j_gene: TRBJ1-1

CDR3nt: TGCGCCAGCAGCTTAATGGGACTAGACACCGGGGAGCTGTTTTTT
CDR3aa: CASSLMGLDTGELFF
v_gene: TRBV5-1
abundance: -
d_gene: TRBD2
j_gene: TRBJ2-2

CDR3nt: TGCGCCAGCAGCCAAGAAGGAGGAGTATCGGCGAACACCGGGGAGCTGTTTTTT
CDR3aa: CASSQEGGVSANTGELFF
v_gene: TRBV4-1
abundance: -
d_gene: -
j_gene: TRBJ2-2

CDR3nt: TGTGCCAGCAGCTTAGCTGGAGGGGTGAATCAGCCCCAGCATTTT
CDR3aa: CASSLAGGVNQPQHF
v_gene: TRBV11-3
abundance: few
d_gene: -
j_gene: TRBJ1-5

CDR3nt: TGTGCCAGCAGCGACTTAGGGGGTGGTGCAGATACGCAGTATTTT
CDR3aa: CASSDLGGGADTQYF
v_gene: TRBV6-4
abundance: few
d_gene: -
j_gene: TRBJ2-3

CDR3nt: TGTGCCAGTAGTCCCGGACAGGGAAGGGTTTGGCAGCCCCAGCATTTT
CDR3aa: CASSPGQGRVWQPQHF
v_gene: TRBV19
abundance: -
d_gene: TRBD1
j_gene: TRBJ1-5

CDR3nt: TGTGCCAGCAGTCAAACAGGGGGTCCTCAGCCCCAGCATTTT
CDR3aa: CASSQTGGPQPQHF
v_gene: TRBV27
abundance: -
d_gene: TRBD1
j_gene: TRBJ1-5

CDR3nt: TGTGCCACCCAGGGGGTGAACACTGAAGCTTTCTTT
CDR3aa: CATQGVNTEAFF
v_gene: TRBV27
abundance: -
d_gene: TRBD1
j_gene: TRBJ1-1

CDR3nt: TGCGCCAGCAGCTTAGTTGGTCTAGCGACCTACGAGCAGTACTTC
CDR3aa: CASSLVGLATYEQYF
v_gene: TRBV5-1
abundance: -
d_gene: -
j_gene: TRBJ2-7

CDR3nt: TGTGCCAGCAGCCCCGGGACTAGCGGGAGGGCCATGAATGAGCAGTTCTTC
CDR3aa: CASSPGTSGRAMNEQFF
v_gene: TRBV4-2
abundance: -
d_gene: TRBD2
j_gene: TRBJ2-1

CDR3nt: TGTGCCAGTTGGGACAGGGAGAACTATGGCTACACCTTC
CDR3aa: CASWDRENYGYTF
v_gene: TRBV19
abundance: once
d_gene: TRBD1
j_gene: TRBJ1-2

CDR3nt: TGTGCCAGCAGTGCCAGGACAGGGAAAGGGGCCTACGAGCAGTACTTC
CDR3aa: CASSARTGKGAYEQYF
v_gene: TRBV25-1
abundance: few
d_gene: TRBD1
j_gene: TRBJ2-7

CDR3nt: TGTGCCAGCAGCGAGGGGACTAGCGGGAGGAGCGGGGAGCTGTTTTTT
CDR3aa: CASSEGTSGRSGELFF
v_gene: TRBV9
abundance: -
d_gene: TRBD2
j_gene: TRBJ2-2